These 18 T cell receptor beta chains were sequenced from one sample in a study of T cells in Graves' hyperthyroidism and ophthalmopathy (dated by TCRdb to the late 2010s). Libraries were built with multiplex PCR. The instrument given in TCRdb is Illumina HiSeq 2000. Amplification of TCR beta CDR3 regions was carried out from RNA transcripts. The TCR CDR3 was subjected to a first round of RT-PCR using the HTBI primer set and the Qiagen OneStep RT-PCR kit. The public reads were reprocessed in TCRdb via fastp at Q25 and MiXCR, keeping in-frame beta chains. Rows are combined by CDR3 protein, so each entry shows the most common genes and DNA. The sample table holds around 600,000 distinct CDR3 sequences, of which 15% to 19% were seen once. Clones ranked in the top ten supply 6.5% to 8% of the sample. Sequenced: blood. Receptors originate from a woman younger than 45 with Graves' hyperthyroidism.

This clonotype was observed at least ten times. The chain joins TRBV11-2 to TRBJ2-2; D not certain. Deletions cut 1 base from V and 3 bases from J, with 9 bases between. Germline CDR1 SGHAT, CDR2 FQNNGV. The CDR3 runs 15 residues. The CDR3, as DNA: TGTGCCAGCAGCTTAGTGATTCTTTACACCGGGGAGCTGTTTTTT. The encoded protein is CASSLVILYTGELFF.

The rearrangement uses TRBV29-1 and TRBJ2-3; 9 positions match TRBD2. CDR1 and CDR2 from the germline V gene are SQVTM and ANQGSEA. The CDR3 contains 13 residues. V gave up 4 bases and J gave up 10 bases; unmatched junction bases: 9. CDR3 DNA: TGCAGCGTTGGGGGACTAGCCCCCGAGGCGCAGTATTTT. It codes for CSVGGLAPEAQYF.

This clonotype was observed many times. The rearrangement links TRBV7-8 to TRBJ2-3, with D uncertain. The CDR3 loop spans 14 amino acids. V lost 5 bases and J lost 1, with 10 bases in between. Per the germline V gene, CDR1 is SGHVS and CDR2 is FQNEAQ. CDR3 residues: CASSPLGRTDTQYF. For the CDR3, the DNA is TGTGCCAGCAGCCCTCTCGGGCGCACAGATACGCAGTATTTT. Variable domain in full (rest from reference TRBV7-8 and TRBJ2-3): GAGVSQSPRYKVAKRGQDVALRCDPISGHVSLFWYQQALGQGPEFLTYFQNEAQLDKSGLPSDRFFAERPEGSVSTLKIQRTQQEDSAVYLCASSPLGRTDTQYFGPGTRLTVL.

The V call is TRBV4-1, the J call TRBJ1-4; D remains ambiguous. The CDR3 is 13 amino acids. CDR1 is MGHRA and CDR2 is YSYEKL in the germline V gene. Trimming cost V 4 bases and J 7 bases, with 10 bases left between them. In nucleotides, the CDR3 is TGCGCCAGCAGCCTTACACGCGGTGAAAAACTGTTTTTT. Translation gives CASSLTRGEKLFF.

The table lists this clonotype with a few counts. The chain carries TRBV7-9 and TRBJ2-2, with D unclear. There are 15 residues in the CDR3. The V end lost 5 bases, the J end lost 6 bases, and 16 bases lay between the germline ends. CDR1 is SEHNR, CDR2 FQNEAQ, per germline (reference sequence). CDR3 protein: CASSPPMASPGELFF. Written as DNA, the CDR3 is TGTGCCAGCAGCCCGCCTATGGCCTCCCCCGGGGAGCTGTTTTTT.

This chain joins TRBV27 and TRBJ2-3; D is ambiguous. V was shortened by 8 bases and J by 0 bases, with 9 bases between the two germline ends. This CDR3 comprises 13 residues. The germline V gene has CDR1 MNHEY and CDR2 SMNVEV (reference sequence). This CDR3 reads CASGTFSTDTQYF. CDR3 coding DNA: TGTGCCAGCGGAACTTTTAGCACAGATACGCAGTATTTT.

This clonotype came up many times. The chain links TRBV5-1 to TRBJ2-2, with D perhaps TRBD1 (5 bases). The CDR3 covers 13 residues. Per germline, CDR1 SGHRS and CDR2 YFSETQ. Deletions cut 5 bases from V and 3 bases from J, with 8 bases between. Here the CDR3 reads CASSGQHTGELFF. The CDR3 DNA sequence: TGCGCCAGCAGTGGACAACACACCGGGGAGCTGTTTTTT.

The V gene is TRBV6-1, the J gene TRBJ1-4; the match to TRBD1 covers 12 bases. Per germline, CDR1 MNHNS and CDR2 SASEGT. The CDR3 spans 17 residues. V trimming: 8 bases; J trimming: 0 bases; junction bases outside the gene matches: 7. The CDR3 sequence is CASSPGTGGATNEKLFF. The CDR3 nucleotides read TGTGCCAGCTCCCCCGGGACAGGGGGCGCAACTAATGAAAAACTGTTTTTT.

Many counts were recorded for this clonotype. The chain carries TRBV5-5 and TRBJ1-2, with no clear D. Trimming cost V 5 bases and J 2 bases, with 10 bases left between them. CDR3 length: 13 amino acids. Germline V gene lookup returns CDR1 SGHKS and CDR2 YYEKEE (reference sequence). CDR3 sequence (DNA): TGTGCCAGCAGGGCCTCCCACAACTATGGCTACACCTTC. Amino acids: CASRASHNYGYTF.

This clonotype was counted many times. This rearrangement joins TRBV28 to TRBJ2-7; D gene unclear. CDR1 MDHEN and CDR2 SYDVKM come from the germline V gene. The CDR3 spans 15 residues. V dropped 5 bases and J dropped 3 bases, with 17 bases sitting between them. The CDR3 region has the DNA TGTGCCAGCAGTGCCTCAGACGTTTCGGGCTACGAGCAGTACTTC. Protein product: CASSASDVSGYEQYF.

About this clonotype itself: The junction departs from the called germline gene at one end, perhaps through a read error. The chain employs TRBV12-3 or TRBV12-4 and TRBJ2-2; D is possibly TRBD1 (6 bases). The CDR3 is 13 residues long. As DNA, the CDR3 is TGTGCCAGCAGACCCCAGGGGACCGAGGAGCTGTTTTTT. Translated: CASRPQGTEELFF.

The rearrangement joins TRBV7-9 to TRBJ2-7; TRBD2 agrees at 7 bases. Germline V lookup: CDR1 SEHNR, CDR2 FQNEAQ (reference sequence). The CDR3 has 15 residues. Unmatched junction bases numbered 9, after V lost 7 bases and J lost 0 bases. CDR3 loop: CASNPPGGSSYEQYF. DNA for the CDR3: TGTGCCAGCAACCCCCCCGGGGGGAGCTCCTACGAGCAGTACTTC.

As to this clonotype: A much larger clone is a single base away; this may be a read error. V is TRBV2 and J is TRBJ2-1, with D hard to call. CDR1 is SNHLY, CDR2 FYNNEI, per germline. V lost 4 bases to trimming and J lost 4 bases, with 14 bases between them. CDR3 length equals 15 residues. In nucleotides, the CDR3 is TGTGCCAGCAGTGGCCTAGTAGAGATTTACAATGAGCAGTTCTTC. As protein: CASSGLVEIYNEQFF.

This clonotype has more than one count but fewer than ten. The chain recombines TRBV2 with TRBJ2-7; 8 nucleotides align to TRBD2. The CDR3 is 15 amino acids. Germline V lookup: CDR1 SNHLY, CDR2 FYNNEI. Unmatched junction bases numbered 4, after V lost 1 base and J lost 2 bases. CDR3 loop: CASSEVSGGPYEQYF. CDR3 DNA: TGTGCCAGCAGTGAAGTTTCGGGAGGGCCCTACGAGCAGTACTTC.

The CDR3 coding sequence is TGTGCCAGCAGTGAAGGACAGGGGCTCTACGAGCAGTACTTC. Its protein product is CASSEGQGLYEQYF. The rearrangement links TRBV6-1 to TRBJ2-7; 8 bases match TRBD1. CDR3 length: 14 residues. Germline CDR1 reads MNHNS; CDR2 reads SASEGT. J gave up 3 bases and V 1 base, and 2 bases lay outside the gene matches.

This clonotype was observed a few times. The chain uses TRBV19 and TRBJ2-2; D possibly matches TRBD1 or TRBD2 (6 bases each). This CDR3 is built from 14 residues. Trimming removed 10 bases from V and 5 bases from J, with 17 bases in between. Germline loops: CDR1 LNHDA, CDR2 SQIVND (reference sequence). Written as DNA, the CDR3 is TGTGCCACGGAGGGCCAGGGGAGGACCGGGGAGCTGTTTTTT. Translating gives CATEGQGRTGELFF.

This clonotype was recorded many times. This chain connects TRBV20-1 to TRBJ2-7, with D perhaps TRBD1 (6 bases). In germline, CDR1 is DFQATT, CDR2 SNEGSKA (reference sequence). V was cut by 0 bases and J by 4 bases, with 7 bases left in between. There are 12 residues in the CDR3. CDR3 loop: CSAREGAYEQYF. As DNA, the CDR3 is TGCAGTGCTAGAGAGGGGGCTTACGAGCAGTACTTC.

Notes on this clonotype: A much larger clone differs by one base, so this may be a read error. This chain uses TRBV28 with TRBJ2-3, with no clear D. Germline V gene lookup returns CDR1 MDHEN and CDR2 SYDVKM. This CDR3 is 12 amino acids long. The CDR3 nucleotides read TGTGACACCTCGACCGGCACAGATACGCAGTATTTT. Translating gives CDTSTGTDTQYF.